A selection of T cell receptor beta chains follows, all from one sample in a study of neurological immune-mediated disorders. A single record per CDR3 protein comes from TCRdb applying MiXCR to the 5' RACE reads. The sample lists under 100,000 distinct CDR3 sequences; around 14% were seen once. Sequences were obtained from PBMCs. These receptors all stem from a female donor with HTLV-1-associated myelopathy (HAM/TSP). Both conserved end residues are part of each CDR3. The D gene is left open where the match is weak. The size entry is marked missing in some rows and otherwise reads once, few, many or a size class.

-	many	TRBV12-3/TRBV12-4	TRBJ2-4	TGTGCCAGCAGTCCGTCGGACAGAAACATTCAGTACTTC	CASSPSDRNIQYF
TRBD2	many	TRBV27	TRBJ2-7	TGTGCCAGCAGCTTTAGCGGGGGGGGATACGAGCAGTACTTC	CASSFSGGGYEQYF
TRBD1	many	TRBV18	TRBJ1-6	TGTGCCAGCTCACGGGACAGGACTAATTCACCCCTCCACTTT	CASSRDRTNSPLHF
TRBD1	many	TRBV29-1	TRBJ2-3	TGCAGCGTTGAATTGTTAATGGGGACAGGCCGCACAGATACGCAGTATTTT	CSVELLMGTGRTDTQYF
TRBD1	few	TRBV20-1	TRBJ2-1	TGCAGTGCTAGGGGGCCGGGACAGCGCTACAATGAGCAGTTCTTC	CSARGPGQRYNEQFF
-	many	TRBV11-2	TRBJ2-5	TGTGCCAGCAGCGACACTAGCAATCGGGAGACCCAGTACTTC	CASSDTSNRETQYF
-	many	TRBV18	TRBJ1-2	TGTGCCAGCTCCAAATCCGCCCTAGATCGGGGAAGTGGCTACACCTTC	CASSKSALDRGSGYTF
-	many	TRBV7-2	TRBJ2-7	TGTGCCAGCAGCCACAACCCGGACCTGCGGGCCTACGAGCAGTACTTC	CASSHNPDLRAYEQYF
-	many	TRBV7-9	TRBJ2-1	TGTGCCAGCAGCCCGGACGGGGACCAAATGAGAGAGCAGTTCTTC	CASSPDGDQMREQFF
-	many	TRBV20-1	TRBJ2-1	TGCAGTCCCGCCCCGGCCAGGGGCACGTCTAATAGGAATTACAATGAGCAGTTCTTC	CSPAPARGTSNRNYNEQFF
-	many	TRBV5-1	TRBJ2-6	TGCGCCAGCAGGAAGAGTCCTGGGGCCAACGTCCTGACTTTC	CASRKSPGANVLTF
TRBD2	-	TRBV7-6	TRBJ2-1	TGTGCTAGCGGGGGAGGCGGGGGTTCCTACAATGAGCAGTTCTTC	CASGGGGGSYNEQFF
TRBD1	many	TRBV5-1	TRBJ1-6	TGTGCCAGCAGACCCGGGACAGAGATAAATTCACCCCTCCACTTT	CASRPGTEINSPLHF
-	many	TRBV29-1	TRBJ1-2	TGCAGCGTTGACAGGATAACAGGCTATGGCTACACCTTC	CSVDRITGYGYTF
-	many	TRBV28	TRBJ1-5	TGTGCCAGCAGTTTACCCCGGACGGCGTATAGCAATCAGCCCCAGCATTTT	CASSLPRTAYSNQPQHF
TRBD1	many	TRBV28	TRBJ2-7	TGTGCCAGCAGTCCGGGACAGGGGGTCTACGAGCAGTACTTC	CASSPGQGVYEQYF
TRBD1	many	TRBV20-1	TRBJ2-5	TGCAGTGCTAGAGACCCACTCGGACAGGCGCCACGGACCCAGTACTTC	CSARDPLGQAPRTQYF
-	-	TRBV7-9	TRBJ1-5	TGTGCCAGCAGCCGAGGCGGGGGGGTTGGCAATCAGCCCCAGCATTTT	CASSRGGGVGNQPQHF
-	many	TRBV20-1	TRBJ2-1	TGCAGTGCTAGGAGGCCCCCAGCTAGCCCAAGGGGGAATGAGCAGTTCTTC	CSARRPPASPRGNEQFF
TRBD1	few	TRBV7-9	TRBJ2-7	TGTGCCAGCAGCTCCGGACAGGGTGTCGCATTCTACGAGCAGTACTTC	CASSSGQGVAFYEQYF
-	many	TRBV12-3/TRBV12-4	TRBJ2-2	TGTGCCAGCAGTTTCTCCTTGCTACAGGAGCTGTTTTTT	CASSFSLLQELFF